This TCR beta chain was recovered during a study of CD8 T cells in Susac syndrome. Reverse transcription of about 0.45 to 1 ug RNA was performed with random hexamers. TCRdb analysed the immunoSEQ multiplex PCR reads with MiXCR anew, one entry per CDR3 protein. The table has 140,000 or so distinct CDR3 sequences, roughly 95% seen once. Germline V gene data show CDR1 as SQVTM and CDR2 as ANQGSEA. The junction had 8 bases not matched to a gene; V was cut back by 5 bases and J by 0 bases. The CDR3 totals 17 residues. While serving as controls, healthy donors were matched for age and sex. This clonotype was observed once.

The rearrangement uses TRBV29-1 and TRBJ2-1, with TRBD2 matching 12 bases. The specimen sequenced was CD4+ T cells from PBMCs. The clonotype was recovered from a human donor in good health. In DNA form, the CDR3 reads TGCAGCGTTCGGACTAGCGGGACCAGGAGCTCCTACAATGAGCAGTTCTTC. Its protein is CSVRTSGTRSSYNEQFF.